The clone carrying this T cell receptor (beta chain) has ten or more counts. Antigen unknown. These data are taken from a study of early T cells in non-severe SARS-CoV-2 infection. Whole-study context: Unpaired chains resulted from sequencing bulk RNA of unsorted whole blood. General study points: In VDJdb matching, anti-spike CD8 responses were favored while private and CD4 specificities went missing.

The library protocol tagged individual cDNA molecules with unique molecular identifiers. Using its own MiXCR run on the 5' RACE reads, TCRdb lists one record per CDR3 protein. The data show some 50,000 distinct CDR3 sequences, less than 11% seen once. The sample taken for sequencing was whole blood. The receptor comes from an adult who was a healthcare worker with PCR-confirmed SARS-CoV-2 infection or an uninfected control (not recorded which).

DNA of the CDR3: TGCGCCAGCAGGCGGGAGGCTTGGGAGACCCAGTACTTC. This gives the protein CASRREAWETQYF. The genes are TRBV4-1 and TRBJ2-5, with 8 bases that match TRBD2. The V gene end was trimmed by 6 bases and the J gene end by 5 bases; junction bases not matched to a gene: 5. This CDR3 is built from 13 residues. Germline-derived CDR1 and CDR2 are MGHRA and YSYEKL.